Given below is one TCR beta chain in context. Its target is unknown. This specimen belongs to a study of cytomegalovirus exposure and HLA in healthy donors. Study outcomes and limitations: Some 150 TCR beta chains were listed as cytomegalovirus-associated.

Germline V gene lookup returns CDR1 LGHNA and CDR2 YSLEER. The CDR3 length is 13 residues. V was shortened by 0 bases and J by 4 bases, with 7 bases between the two germline ends. Here immunoSEQ multiplex PCR was the method, and the copy in TCRdb shows in-frame clones only, minus some. The sample yields roughly 90,000 clones, roughly 92% seen once. This chain uses TRBV4-3 with TRBJ2-7; D unresolved. The source is a woman younger than 45 in good health and CMV-seropositive. Sequenced: PBMCs. The CDR3 bases are TGCGCCAGCAGCCAAGATCTCGGGTACGAGCAGTACTTC. It codes for CASSQDLGYEQYF.